What follows are 14 T cell receptor beta chains derived from one specimen sequenced in a study of T-cell reconstitution after alpha-beta-depleted transplantation in children. This sample's TCRbeta library carried unique molecular identifier barcodes. A single record per CDR3 protein comes from TCRdb applying MiXCR to the PCR reads. The sample yields approximately 650,000 distinct CDR3 sequences, 10% to 15% seen once. The source was PBMCs, collected before TCRalphabeta/CD19-depleted stem cell transplant. The receptors originated from a girl aged 2 to 9 with congenital amegakaryocytic thrombocytopenia, due to receive a stem cell transplant.

This clonotype was seen at least ten times. This chain connects TRBV7-8 to TRBJ1-5; no clear D gene. V was cut by 4 bases and J by 6 bases, with 7 bases left in between. Germline CDR1 is SGHVS and CDR2 is FQNEAQ. This CDR3 is 12 amino acids long. The CDR3 here is CASSWAVQPQHF. The CDR3 DNA reads TGTGCCAGCAGCTGGGCCGTTCAGCCCCAGCATTTT.

The rearrangement joins TRBV20-1 to TRBJ2-3; perhaps TRBD2 as D (6 bases). V was trimmed by 5 bases and J by 2 bases, leaving 11 bases between them. CDR3 length: 13 amino acids. The germline V gene has CDR1 DFQATT and CDR2 SNEGSKA (reference sequence). The CDR3 DNA follows: TGCAGTGCTTTAGGACTACCCACAGATACGCAGTATTTT. Translation: CSALGLPTDTQYF.

This chain joins TRBV10-3 and TRBJ1-1, with D hard to call. Germline CDR1 reads ENHRY; CDR2 reads SYGVKD. Trimming cost V 6 bases and J 8 bases, with 13 bases left between them. This CDR3 spans 12 amino acids. For the CDR3, the DNA is TGTGCCATCAGGGTGAAAAGCCAAGAAGCTTTCTTT. Protein product: CAIRVKSQEAFF.

This clonotype was picked up a small number of times. This chain joins TRBV7-3 and TRBJ2-1; tentatively, D is TRBD1 or TRBD2 (5 bases each). Germline loops: CDR1 SGHTA, CDR2 FQGTGA. The CDR3 spans 16 residues. V gave up 3 bases and J gave up 1 base, with 13 bases separating them. The CDR3 protein is CASSFPLGESYNEQFF. The CDR3 DNA sequence: TGTGCCAGCAGCTTCCCCCTGGGGGAATCCTACAATGAGCAGTTCTTC.

This clonotype was seen many times. The J gene is TRBJ2-2, the V gene TRBV6-5, with D unresolved. The CDR3 totals 14 residues. Germline values: CDR1 MNHEY, CDR2 SVGAGI. V was trimmed by 1 base and J by 2 bases, leaving 5 bases between them. The CDR3 region is CASSYLANTGELFF. For the CDR3, the DNA is TGTGCCAGCAGTTACTTGGCAAACACCGGGGAGCTGTTTTTT.

The CDR3 is CASSLEPSTSTYNEQFF. The CDR3 bases are TGTGCCAGCAGCTTAGAACCCTCGACTAGCACTTACAATGAGCAGTTCTTC. The V and J genes are TRBV7-6 and TRBJ2-1; 7 bases fit TRBD2. This CDR3 contains 17 residues. Germline CDR1 reads SGHVS; CDR2 reads FNYEAQ. Trimming took 1 base from V and 4 from J; bases not matched to a gene: 10.

At least ten counts were recorded for this clonotype. Here the CDR3 reads CASSHHGLAGEGNEQFF. Here the CDR3 DNA reads TGCGCCAGCAGCCATCACGGACTAGCGGGAGAGGGCAATGAGCAGTTCTTC. The J gene is TRBJ2-1, the V gene TRBV5-1; TRBD2 matches 13 bases. The junction had 10 bases not matched to a gene; V was cut back by 4 bases and J by 6 bases. Per the germline V gene, CDR1 is SGHRS and CDR2 is YFSETQ. The CDR3 runs to 17 residues.

This clonotype showed up many times. J is TRBJ1-4 and V is TRBV7-9; D not resolved. CDR1 is SEHNR, CDR2 FQNEAQ, per germline (reference sequence). The germline V and J ends were trimmed by 5 bases and 5 bases, with 24 bases remaining between them. The CDR3 consists of 18 residues. Here the CDR3 reads CASSTPQLGHRRNEKLFF. The CDR3 region has the DNA TGTGCCAGCAGCACCCCCCAACTCGGGCACAGACGGAATGAAAAACTGTTTTTT.

This clonotype turned up a few times. The genes are TRBV18 and TRBJ2-5, with D perhaps given as TRBD1 or TRBD2 (6 bases each). Germline V gives CDR1 KGHSH, CDR2 LQKENI. V was cut by 0 bases and J by 5 bases, with 10 bases left in between. This CDR3 is built from 14 residues. The CDR3 is CASSPPEGVETQYF. For the CDR3, the DNA is TGTGCCAGCTCACCACCGGAGGGGGTGGAGACCCAGTACTTC.

This chain links TRBV28 with TRBJ2-7; 10 nucleotides align to TRBD2. Germline CDR1 and CDR2: MDHEN and SYDVKM. The CDR3 has 18 residues. V trimming: 3 bases; J trimming: 2 bases; junction bases outside the gene matches: 13. CDR3 region: CASSFPTSGTSATYEQYF. The CDR3 DNA follows: TGTGCCAGCAGTTTCCCTACGTCCGGGACTAGCGCGACCTACGAGCAGTACTTC.

The CDR3 is CASSLFDGSYEQYF. The CDR3 region has the DNA TGCGCCAGCAGCCTCTTTGACGGGTCCTACGAGCAGTACTTC. J is TRBJ2-7 and V is TRBV4-1; D not certain. Per germline, CDR1 MGHRA and CDR2 YSYEKL. The CDR3 runs to 14 residues. V was shortened by 4 bases and J by 1 base, with 11 bases between the two germline ends.

This clonotype has just a few counts. The chain carries TRBV5-1 and TRBJ2-2; D ambiguous. CDR1 is SGHRS and CDR2 is YFSETQ in the germline V gene. The CDR3 spans 14 residues. V lost 0 bases, J lost 8 bases, and 11 bases lay in between. This CDR3 reads CASSLVPARGELFF. The CDR3 bases are TGCGCCAGCAGCTTGGTTCCGGCGAGGGGGGAGCTGTTTTTT.

A few counts support this clonotype. J is TRBJ2-4 and V is TRBV27; the D gene is possibly TRBD1 (5 bases). The length of the CDR3 is 14 residues. Between the trimmed V and J ends, which lost 5 bases and 6 bases, there was a span of 14 bases. CDR1 and CDR2 from the germline V gene are MNHEY and SMNVEV (reference sequence). The CDR3 sequence is CASSPTITGNIQYF. The CDR3 region has the DNA TGTGCCAGCAGTCCAACAATAACAGGAAACATTCAGTACTTC.

This clonotype was seen ten or more times. The gene calls are TRBV12-3 or TRBV12-4 and TRBJ2-2; D may be TRBD1 (5 bases). The V end was cut by 7 bases, the J end by 7 bases, with 10 bases between. This CDR3 comprises 12 residues. As DNA, the CDR3 is TGTGCCAGCACACAGGATAACGGGGAGCTGTTTTTT. Its protein is CASTQDNGELFF.